The source of this T cell receptor beta chain is a study of blood T cells in healthy people across ages. Study as a whole: Template-switching capture recovered about one barcoded beta molecule per two T cells. Study observations and caveats: What prevented conclusive comparison of naive and antigen-experienced cells was that PBMCs were unsorted.

Germline CDR1 reads PRHDT; CDR2 reads FYEKMQ (reference sequence). The CDR3 has 15 amino acids. A note on this clonotype: As yet, its antigen is unknown. Mismatch with germline at one junction end may stem from a read error.

Then a second PCR, running about 6 to 12 cycles, was carried out with a sample-barcoded 5' primer and a J-beta primer mix. With 12 random nucleotides, a template-switch adaptor tagged each individual cDNA molecule. One entry per CDR3 protein, called by TCRdb with MiXCR from the 5' RACE reads. Of about 1.1 million distinct CDR3 sequences in the sample, around two fifths were seen once. The chain links TRBV13 to TRBJ1-2; 10 positions match TRBD1. Sequencing used blood. The TCR originated in a man aged 18-30 years in good health. CDR3 nucleotide sequence: TGTGCCAGCAGCCTAGGACAGGGGGGATTCGTAGGCTACACCTTC. As protein: CASSLGQGGFVGYTF.